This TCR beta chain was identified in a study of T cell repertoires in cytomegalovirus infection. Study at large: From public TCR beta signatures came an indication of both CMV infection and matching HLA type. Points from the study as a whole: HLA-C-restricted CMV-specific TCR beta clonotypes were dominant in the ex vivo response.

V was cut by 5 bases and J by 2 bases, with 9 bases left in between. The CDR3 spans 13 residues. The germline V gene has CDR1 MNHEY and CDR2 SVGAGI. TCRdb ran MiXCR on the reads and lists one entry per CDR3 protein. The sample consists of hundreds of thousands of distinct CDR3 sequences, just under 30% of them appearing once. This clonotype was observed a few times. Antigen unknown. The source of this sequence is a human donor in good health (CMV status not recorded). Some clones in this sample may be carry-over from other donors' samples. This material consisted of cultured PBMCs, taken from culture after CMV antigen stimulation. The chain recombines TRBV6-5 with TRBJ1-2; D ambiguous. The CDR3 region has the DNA TGTGCCAGCAGTCCTACCATAAACTATGGCTACACCTTC. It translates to CASSPTINYGYTF.